These T cell receptor beta chains were read from a single sample in a study of cytomegalovirus exposure and HLA in healthy donors. Some clones are missing from TCRdb's copy, which holds only in-frame ones; the method was immunoSEQ multiplex PCR. The data show roughly 80,000 clones, with about 64% seen just once and 4.5% to 6% held by the top ten. Sequenced sample: PBMCs. Every receptor here comes from a man aged 25-45 years in good health and CMV-seropositive. The CDR3 runs from the conserved cysteine through the conserved F or W. The D gene is left open where the match is weak. Clone size is not always given. Where it is, it says once, few, many or a class for expanded clones.

D gene	V gene	clone size	J gene	CDR3 DNA	CDR3 protein
NA	TRBV7-9	NA	TRBJ2-5	TGTGCCAGCAGCTTAGGAATCGGGAGCGGAGAGACCCAGTACTTC	CASSLGIGSGETQYF
NA	TRBV2	once	TRBJ1-4	TGTGCCACTCTGTTCGCGGGGATGGGTGAAAAACTGTTTTTT	CATLFAGMGEKLFF
NA	TRBV7-9	NA	TRBJ2-1	TGTGCCAGCAGCTTACTTCCCCCAGAAGAGCAGTTCTTC	CASSLLPPEEQFF
NA	TRBV15	NA	TRBJ1-2	TGTGCCACCAGCAGAGATCTCGGGCGGGACCGCTATGGCTACACCTTC	CATSRDLGRDRYGYTF
NA	TRBV5-1	NA	TRBJ2-3	TGCGCCAGCAGCCCTAGCCGGGACTCTAGTACAGATACGCAGTATTTT	CASSPSRDSSTDTQYF
NA	TRBV6-1	NA	TRBJ2-5	TGTGCCAGCAGTGAAGCAGGACAGACACAAGAGACCCAGTACTTC	CASSEAGQTQETQYF
NA	TRBV27	NA	TRBJ1-3	TGTGCCAATAGGAAAGCAGGGGCTGGAAACACCATATATTTT	CANRKAGAGNTIYF
NA	TRBV11-3	NA	TRBJ2-3	TGTGCCAGCAGCTCCCAAGATACGCAGTATTTT	CASSSQDTQYF
NA	TRBV30	few	TRBJ1-6	TGTGCCTGGAGTAAGTCAGGGTCAGATTCACCCCTCCACTTT	CAWSKSGSDSPLHF
TRBD1	TRBV5-6	NA	TRBJ1-2	TGTGCCAGCAGCCCCAAGGACAGGGTGTGGCATGGCTACACCTTC	CASSPKDRVWHGYTF
NA	TRBV7-3	NA	TRBJ2-3	TGTGCCAGCAGCCCAACAATCCCAGACAGGGGGCATTTTAGCGGGAGATACGGTACGCAGTATTTT	CASSPTIPDRGHFSGRYGTQYF